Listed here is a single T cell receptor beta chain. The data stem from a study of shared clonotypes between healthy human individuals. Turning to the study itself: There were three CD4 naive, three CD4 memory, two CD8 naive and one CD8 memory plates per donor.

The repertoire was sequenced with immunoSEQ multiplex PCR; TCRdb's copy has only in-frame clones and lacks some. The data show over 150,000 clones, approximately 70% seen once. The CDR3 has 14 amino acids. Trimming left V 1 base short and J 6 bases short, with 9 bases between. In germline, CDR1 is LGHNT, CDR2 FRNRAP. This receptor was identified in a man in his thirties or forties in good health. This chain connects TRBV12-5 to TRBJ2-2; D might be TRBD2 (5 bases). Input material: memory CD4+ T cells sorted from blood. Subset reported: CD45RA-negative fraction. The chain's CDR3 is CASGLGASSGELFF. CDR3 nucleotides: TGTGCTAGTGGTTTGGGGGCTAGCTCCGGGGAGCTGTTTTTT.